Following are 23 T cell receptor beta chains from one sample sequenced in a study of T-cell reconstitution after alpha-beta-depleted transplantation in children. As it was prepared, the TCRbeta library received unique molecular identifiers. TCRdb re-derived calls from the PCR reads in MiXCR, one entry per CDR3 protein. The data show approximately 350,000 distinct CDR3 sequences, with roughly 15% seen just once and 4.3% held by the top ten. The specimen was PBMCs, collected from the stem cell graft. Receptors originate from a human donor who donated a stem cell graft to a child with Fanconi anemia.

CDR3 region: CASSFGTNKEAFF. CDR3 coding DNA: TGTGCCAGCAGCTTTGGGACAAATAAAGAAGCTTTCTTT. This chain joins TRBV7-2 and TRBJ1-1, with D possibly being TRBD1 (6 bases). CDR1 is SGHTA and CDR2 is FQGNSA in the germline V gene. This CDR3 is 13 amino acids long. Trimming removed 3 bases from V and 8 bases from J, with 13 bases in between.

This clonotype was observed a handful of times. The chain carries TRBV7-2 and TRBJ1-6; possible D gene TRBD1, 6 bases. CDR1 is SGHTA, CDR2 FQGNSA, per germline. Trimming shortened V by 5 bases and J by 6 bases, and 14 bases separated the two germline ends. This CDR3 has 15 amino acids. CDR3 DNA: TGTGCCAGCAGCCGGGGGGCGGGGCTTAATTCACCCCTCCACTTT. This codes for CASSRGAGLNSPLHF.

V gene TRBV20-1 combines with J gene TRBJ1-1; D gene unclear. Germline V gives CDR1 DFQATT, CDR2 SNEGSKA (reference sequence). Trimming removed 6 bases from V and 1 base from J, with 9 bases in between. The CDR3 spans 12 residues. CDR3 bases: TGCAGTGCCGACGGTAGGAACACTGAAGCTTTCTTT. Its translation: CSADGRNTEAFF.

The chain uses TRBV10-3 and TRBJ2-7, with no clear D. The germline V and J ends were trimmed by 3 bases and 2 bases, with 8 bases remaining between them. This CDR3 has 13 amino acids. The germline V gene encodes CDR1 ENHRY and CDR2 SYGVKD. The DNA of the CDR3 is TGTGCCATCAGTGAAGGCCAAACCTACGAGCAGTACTTC. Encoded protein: CAISEGQTYEQYF.

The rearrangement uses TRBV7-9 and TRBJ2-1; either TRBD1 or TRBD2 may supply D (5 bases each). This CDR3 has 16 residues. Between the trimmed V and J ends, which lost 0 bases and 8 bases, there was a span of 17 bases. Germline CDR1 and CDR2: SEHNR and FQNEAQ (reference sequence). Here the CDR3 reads CASSLAISGIRDEQFF. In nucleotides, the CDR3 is TGTGCCAGCAGCTTAGCGATCTCCGGGATCAGGGATGAGCAGTTCTTC.

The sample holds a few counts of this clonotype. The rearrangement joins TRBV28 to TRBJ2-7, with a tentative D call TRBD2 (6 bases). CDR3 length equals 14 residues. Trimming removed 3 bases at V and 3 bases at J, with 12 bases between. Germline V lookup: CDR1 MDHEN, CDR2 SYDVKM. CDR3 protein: CASSLGGWDYEQYV. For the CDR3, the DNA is TGTGCCAGCAGTTTGGGGGGTTGGGACTACGAGCAGTACGTC.

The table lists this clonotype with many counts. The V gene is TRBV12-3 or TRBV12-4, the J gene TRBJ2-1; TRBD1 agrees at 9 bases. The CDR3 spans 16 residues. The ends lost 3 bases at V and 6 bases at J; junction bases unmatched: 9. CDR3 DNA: TGTGCCAGCAGTTTCGGCCCGGGACAGGGTCCCAATGAGCAGTTCTTC. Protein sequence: CASSFGPGQGPNEQFF.

Written as DNA, the CDR3 is TGTGCCAGCAGCAGCTCGGGAGTCTCCTACGAGCAGTACTTC. The encoded protein is CASSSSGVSYEQYF. The chain joins TRBV3-1 to TRBJ2-7; D is perhaps TRBD2 (6 bases). The germline V gene has CDR1 LGHDT and CDR2 YNNKEL (reference sequence). V lost 5 bases and J lost 0, with 11 bases in between. The CDR3 consists of 14 residues.

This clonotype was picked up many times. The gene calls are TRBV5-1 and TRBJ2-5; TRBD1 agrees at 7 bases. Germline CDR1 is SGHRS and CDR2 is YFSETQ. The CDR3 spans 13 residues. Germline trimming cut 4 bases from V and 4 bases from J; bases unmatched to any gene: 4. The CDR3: CASSTYRGETQYF. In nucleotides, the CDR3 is TGCGCCAGCAGCACTTACAGGGGAGAGACCCAGTACTTC. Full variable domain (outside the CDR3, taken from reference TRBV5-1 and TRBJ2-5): KAGVTQTPRYLIKTRGQQVTLSCSPISGHRSVSWYQQTPGQGLQFLFEYFSETQRNKGNFPGRFSGRQFSNSRSEMNVSTLELGDSALYLCASSTYRGETQYFGPGTRLLVL.

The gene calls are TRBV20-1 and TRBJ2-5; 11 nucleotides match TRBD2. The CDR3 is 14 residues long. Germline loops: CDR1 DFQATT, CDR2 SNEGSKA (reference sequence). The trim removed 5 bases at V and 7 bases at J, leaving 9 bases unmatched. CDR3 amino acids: CSAALAGAIGTQYF. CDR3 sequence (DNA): TGCAGTGCTGCACTAGCGGGGGCCATTGGGACCCAGTACTTC.

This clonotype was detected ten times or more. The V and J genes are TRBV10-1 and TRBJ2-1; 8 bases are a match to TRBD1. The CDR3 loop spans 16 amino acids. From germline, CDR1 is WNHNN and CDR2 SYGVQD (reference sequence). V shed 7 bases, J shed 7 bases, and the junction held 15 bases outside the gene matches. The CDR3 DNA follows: TGCGCCAGCACCTCCACCCGACAGGGGAGGCTGAATGAGCAGTTCTTC. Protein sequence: CASTSTRQGRLNEQFF.

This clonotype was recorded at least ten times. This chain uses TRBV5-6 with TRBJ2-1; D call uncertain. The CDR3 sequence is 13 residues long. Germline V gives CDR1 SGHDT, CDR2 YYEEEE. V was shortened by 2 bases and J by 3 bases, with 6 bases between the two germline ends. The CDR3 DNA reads TGTGCCAGCAGCTTTCCGGGCTACAATGAGCAGTTCTTC. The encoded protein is CASSFPGYNEQFF.

The CDR3 DNA is TGCAGTGCTAGTAGTTCGCCTCCCGGTGAGCAGTTCTTC. This sequence encodes CSASSSPPGEQFF. The gene calls are TRBV20-1 and TRBJ2-1, with no clear D. The V and J ends lost 3 bases and 9 bases respectively, with 15 bases between them. This CDR3 contains 13 residues. Germline assignment: CDR1 DFQATT and CDR2 SNEGSKA (reference sequence).

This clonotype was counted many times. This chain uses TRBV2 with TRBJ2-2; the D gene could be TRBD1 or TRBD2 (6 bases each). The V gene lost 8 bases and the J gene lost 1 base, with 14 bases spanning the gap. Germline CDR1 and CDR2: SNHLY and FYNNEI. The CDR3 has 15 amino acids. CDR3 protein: CASLGGLLNTGELFF. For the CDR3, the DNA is TGTGCCAGCCTTGGGGGGCTGCTGAACACCGGGGAGCTGTTTTTT.

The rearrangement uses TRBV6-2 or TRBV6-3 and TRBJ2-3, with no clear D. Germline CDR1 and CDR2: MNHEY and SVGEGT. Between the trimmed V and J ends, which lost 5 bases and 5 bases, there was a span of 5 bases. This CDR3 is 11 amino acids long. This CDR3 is CASSRRDTQYF. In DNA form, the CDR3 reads TGTGCCAGCAGTAGAAGAGATACGCAGTATTTT.

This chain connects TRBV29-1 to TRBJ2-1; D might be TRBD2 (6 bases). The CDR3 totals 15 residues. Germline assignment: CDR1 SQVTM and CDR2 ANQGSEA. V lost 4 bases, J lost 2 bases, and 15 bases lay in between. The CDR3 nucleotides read TGCAGCGTTGGAGGCTCTGGGGAGGCCTACAATGAGCAGTTCTTC. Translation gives CSVGGSGEAYNEQFF.

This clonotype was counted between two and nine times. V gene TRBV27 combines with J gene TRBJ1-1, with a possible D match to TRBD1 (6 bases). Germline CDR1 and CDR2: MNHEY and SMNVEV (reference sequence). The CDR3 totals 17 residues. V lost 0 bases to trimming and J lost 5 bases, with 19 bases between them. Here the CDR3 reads CASSLSSQGGSHTEAFF. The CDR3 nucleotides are TGTGCCAGCAGTTTATCGTCACAGGGAGGGAGTCATACTGAAGCTTTCTTT.

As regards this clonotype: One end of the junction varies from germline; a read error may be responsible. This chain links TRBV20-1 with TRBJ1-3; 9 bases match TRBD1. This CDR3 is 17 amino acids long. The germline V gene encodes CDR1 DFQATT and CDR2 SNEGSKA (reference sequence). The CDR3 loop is CCARSPGGQGERNTIYF. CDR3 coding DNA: TGCTGTGCTAGAAGCCCCGGGGGACAGGGCGAGAGAAACACCATATATTTT.

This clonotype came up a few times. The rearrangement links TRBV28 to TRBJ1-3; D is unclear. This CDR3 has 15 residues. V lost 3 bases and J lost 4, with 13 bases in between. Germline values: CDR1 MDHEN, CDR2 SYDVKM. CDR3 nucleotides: TGTGCCAGCAGTTTGGTCCGGGCGGGAGGAAACACCATATATTTT. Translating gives CASSLVRAGGNTIYF.

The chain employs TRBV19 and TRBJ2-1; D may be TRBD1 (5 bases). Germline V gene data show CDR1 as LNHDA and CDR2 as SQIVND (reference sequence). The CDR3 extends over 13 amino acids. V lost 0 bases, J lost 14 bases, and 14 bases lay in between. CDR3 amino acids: CASSIELGQGKFF. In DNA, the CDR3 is TGTGCCAGTAGTATAGAATTAGGGCAGGGCAAGTTCTTC.

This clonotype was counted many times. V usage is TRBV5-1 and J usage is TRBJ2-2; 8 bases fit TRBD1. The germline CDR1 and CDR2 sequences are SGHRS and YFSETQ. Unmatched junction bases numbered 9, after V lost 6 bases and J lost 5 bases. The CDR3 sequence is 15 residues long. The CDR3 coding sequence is TGCGCCAGCACCCTGACAGGGGCGGATACCGGGGAGCTGTTTTTT. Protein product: CASTLTGADTGELFF.

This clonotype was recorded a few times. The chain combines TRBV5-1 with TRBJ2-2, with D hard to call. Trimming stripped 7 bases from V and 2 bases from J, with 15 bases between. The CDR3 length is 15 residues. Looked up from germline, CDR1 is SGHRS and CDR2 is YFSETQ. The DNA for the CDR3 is TGCGCCAGCGGGCCCGGCGCGGAAAACACCGGGGAGCTGTTTTTT. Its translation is CASGPGAENTGELFF. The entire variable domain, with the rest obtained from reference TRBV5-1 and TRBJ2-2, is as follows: KAGVTQTPRYLIKTRGQQVTLSCSPISGHRSVSWYQQTPGQGLQFLFEYFSETQRNKGNFPGRFSGRQFSNSRSEMNVSTLELGDSALYLCASGPGAENTGELFFGEGSRLTVL.

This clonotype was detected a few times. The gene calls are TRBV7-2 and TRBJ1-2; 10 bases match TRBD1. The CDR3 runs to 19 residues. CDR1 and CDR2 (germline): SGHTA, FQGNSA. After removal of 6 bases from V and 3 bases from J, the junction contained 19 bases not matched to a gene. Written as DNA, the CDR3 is TGTGCCAGCAGACCTAAAAACGCGAGAGCCGGGACAGGGGACTATGGCTACACCTTC. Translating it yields CASRPKNARAGTGDYGYTF.